This T cell receptor (beta chain) was identified in a study of monozygotic twins with inflammatory bowel disease (dated by TCRdb to the late 2010s). Some background on the complete study: In total, around 30 monozygotic twin pairs made up the full study: 19 Danish pairs, all IBD-discordant, plus nine German pairs, of which four were IBD-concordant and five were IBD-discordant. Each individual had, on average, about 151 000 unique TCRalpha sequences and 181 000 unique TCRbeta sequences available for analysis. Within discordant pairs, disease-associated traits were sought mainly by comparing IBD patients with their genetically identical healthy co-twins.

From each donor, an approximately 2.5 ml peripheral blood sample was collected into PAXgene tubes and stored at -80 degrees C. Without T cell sorting, total RNA was isolated from whole blood using the PAXgene blood miRNA kit on an automated QIAcube. Deep TCRalpha and TCRbeta repertoire profiling with unique molecular barcoding was performed on peripheral blood of monozygotic twin pairs concordant or discordant for inflammatory bowel disease. For every twin pair, smoking habits were documented, and each individual was categorised as a current, former or never smoker. The library was prepared using 5' RACE. Preparation of each TCR library used around 3.5 ug of total RNA. cDNA was synthesized with SMARTScribe reverse transcriptase in eight separate reactions per sample. During cDNA synthesis, template switching introduced unique molecular identifiers that contained a 6-nucleotide sample barcode. TCRalpha and TCRbeta cDNA was amplified by two nested PCRs of around 16 and 10 cycles, with bead purification after each PCR. Before amplification, the cDNA was treated with uracil DNA-glycosylase and purified using the QIAquick PCR purification kit. In the second PCR, Illumina TruSeq-compatible adapters and sample-specific barcodes were added. Library quality and concentration were assessed using TapeStation and Qubit, and about 5.2 ng of each library was pooled. Sequencing of pooled libraries was carried out on an Illumina HiSeq2500 single-index Rapid Run using 2 x 100 bp reads and custom sequencing primers. Per the authors' processing: UMI-based consensus assembly with MiGEC version 1.2.6 was used to correct PCR and sequencing errors. V(D)J alignment, clonotype assembly and CDR3 extraction were performed with MiXCR version 2.1.1. Gene usage, clonotype sharing and MAIT/NKT TCR abundance were normalised by analysing the top 1000, 10 000 and 20 000 clonotypes per sample. Diversity was computed as the inverse Simpson index with the vegan R package after downsampling to 27 000 UMIs. Paired Mann-Whitney U tests were applied to discordant twin pairs, and Benjamini-Hochberg correction was used for multiple testing. The reads were reprocessed in TCRdb, with one entry per CDR3 protein sequence and no accompanying DNA. The authors' filters were not applied to this entry. This sample's clone table shows 350,000 to 500,000 distinct CDR3 sequences. Roughly 2.3% of the sample comes from the top ten.

Beyond this particular receptor, the publication reports: No difference in repertoire similarity was observed between concordant and discordant twins, possibly owing to limited statistical power. No single strong signal or clonotype linked to IBD turned up in the results, so the idea that one exists was not supported. Because patients were on differing immunosuppressive treatments, the repertoires may have picked up extra background noise and inter-individual variability. TCRbeta repertoire diversity, by inverse Simpson index, was decreased in IBD patients compared with their healthy co-twins. Compared with healthy twins, IBD patients had fewer clonotypes in common with other individuals, a difference most pronounced in patients showing signs of disease activity. Different T cell subtypes could not be distinguished in the analysis.

With regard to this clonotype: What this receptor recognizes is not known.

CDR1 SEHNR and CDR2 FQNEAQ are derived from the germline V gene (reference sequence). Inclusive of the bounding cysteine and phenylalanine, the CDR3 is 15 residues long. The nucleotide record is missing. The TCR sequence derives from a human donor with ulcerative colitis or Crohn's disease, or a healthy co-twin of an affected twin (not recorded which). The specimen was blood. The chain is made from TRBV7-9 and TRBJ2-1; TCRdb names TRBD2, which stays unverified in the absence of DNA. CDR3 region: CASRTLTSGHNEQFF.